This section outlines one T cell receptor beta chain sequence together with its context. What it binds is not known. This sample stems from a study of Ad26.COV2.S vaccination and SARS-CoV-2 variants. Study background: Within the COV1001 Ad26.COV2.S trial arm, the donor was enrolled. Recipients of Ad26.COV2.S got it intramuscularly, once or twice 56 days apart. Study-level results: In vaccinated individuals, spike-specific CD8+ and CD4+ T cell responses reportedly displayed substantial breadth. Similar non-spike TCR breadth was observed in recipients of vaccine and of placebo.

Profiling relied on immunoSEQ multiplex PCR, and the TCRdb table lists in-frame clones only, not all of them. The sample lists hundreds of thousands of clones, around 87% occurring once. The CDR3 covers 15 residues. V was shortened by 3 bases and J by 0 bases, with 10 bases between the two germline ends. Germline CDR1 reads MGHDK; CDR2 reads SYGVNS. Treatment meaning: some 19 received Ad26.COV2.S at low or high dose, single or two shots; 5 received placebo; per-sample allocation not given. Day 63 following the first vaccine or placebo injection was when the samples were taken. The sample was peripheral blood, taken in a trial of Ad26.COV2.S vaccine versus placebo. The chain is built from TRBV25-1 and TRBJ2-3; D is unresolved. The sequence was collected from a person between 18 and 65 years old who received the Ad26.COV2.S COVID-19 vaccine or a placebo. DNA for the CDR3: TGTGCCAGCAGTGAGGTTAGGGTCAGCACAGATACGCAGTATTTT. Amino acids: CASSEVRVSTDTQYF.